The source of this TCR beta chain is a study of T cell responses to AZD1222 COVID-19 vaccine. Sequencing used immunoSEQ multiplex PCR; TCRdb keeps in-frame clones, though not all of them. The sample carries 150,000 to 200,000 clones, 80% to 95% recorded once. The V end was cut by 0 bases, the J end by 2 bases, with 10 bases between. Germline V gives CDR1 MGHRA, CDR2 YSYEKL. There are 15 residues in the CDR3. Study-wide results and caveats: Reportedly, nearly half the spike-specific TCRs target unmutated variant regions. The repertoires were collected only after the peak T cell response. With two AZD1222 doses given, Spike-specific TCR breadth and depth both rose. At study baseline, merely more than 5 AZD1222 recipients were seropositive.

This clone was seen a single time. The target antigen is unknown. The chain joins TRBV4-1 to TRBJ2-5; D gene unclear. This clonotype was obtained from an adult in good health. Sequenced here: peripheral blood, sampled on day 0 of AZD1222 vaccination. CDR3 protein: CASSQEGRSQETQYF. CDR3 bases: TGCGCCAGCAGCCAAGAGGGCAGGTCACAAGAGACCCAGTACTTC.